This TCR beta chain emerged from a study of cytomegalovirus exposure and HLA in healthy donors. The PCR was carried out with 60 Vbeta primers and 13 Jbeta primers. The protocol was immunoSEQ multiplex PCR, while the TCRdb copy is restricted to in-frame clones and leaves out a portion. The data contain more than 95,000 clones, roughly 74% of them singletons. The sample holds a few counts of this clone. The TCR originated in a female donor in good health and CMV-seropositive. The sample comprised PBMCs.

The CDR3 sequence: CASSVQGPYGYTF. CDR3 nucleotides: TGTGCCAGCAGTGTACAGGGCCCCTATGGCTACACCTTC. The chain employs TRBV27 and TRBJ1-2, with D perhaps TRBD1 (6 bases). V was clipped by 5 bases and J by 4 bases, with 11 bases between them. Per the germline V gene, CDR1 is MNHEY and CDR2 is SMNVEV (reference sequence). This CDR3 comprises 13 residues.